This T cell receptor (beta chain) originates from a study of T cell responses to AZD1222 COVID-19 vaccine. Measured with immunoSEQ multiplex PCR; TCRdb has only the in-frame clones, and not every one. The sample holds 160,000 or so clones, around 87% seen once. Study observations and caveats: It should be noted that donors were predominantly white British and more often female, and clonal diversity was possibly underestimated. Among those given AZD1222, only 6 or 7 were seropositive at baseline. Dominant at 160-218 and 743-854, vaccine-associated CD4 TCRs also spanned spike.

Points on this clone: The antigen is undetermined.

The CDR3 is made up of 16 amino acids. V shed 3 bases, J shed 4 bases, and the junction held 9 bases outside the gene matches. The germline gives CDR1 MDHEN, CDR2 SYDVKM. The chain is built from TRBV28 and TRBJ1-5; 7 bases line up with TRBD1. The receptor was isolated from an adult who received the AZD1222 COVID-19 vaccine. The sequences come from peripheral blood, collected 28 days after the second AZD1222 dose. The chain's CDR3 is CASSFLGTARNQPQHF. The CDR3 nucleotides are TGTGCCAGCAGTTTTCTCGGGACAGCTCGGAATCAGCCCCAGCATTTT.